This TCR beta chain appears in the sequencing data of a study of blood T cell repertoires in COVID-19 (TCRdb year 2020). Concerning the study at large: The collaborator samples originated in the United States, Italy and Spain and spanned the acute and convalescent phases of COVID-19. The material from the prospective study consisted of cDNA or gDNA derived from T cells, B-cell-depleted T cells, or PBMCs. The dataset comprised deeply sampled blood TCRbeta repertoires from subjects exposed to, actively infected with, or recovered from COVID-19. The repertoires were released in a freely available public database meant as a resource for research on the immune response to SARS-CoV-2. Samples came from the ongoing ImmuneRACE study (first 160 participants) plus 1,254 subjects from 6 global collaborators. Sample metadata almost always included a de-identified subject ID, COVID-19 status, age in years and sex. HLA class I and class II types, where available, came from metadata supplied by the sample provider rather than from assay-based typing.

A remark on this clone: The clone's antigen remains unknown. Per-nucleotide qualities are absent, and no much larger clonotype sits a single base away.

The immunoSEQ Assay, a bias-controlled multiplex PCR, was used to amplify TCRbeta CDR3 regions from genomic DNA. The original methods were these. Within the assay, amplification of reference gene primers was used to estimate how many nucleated cells each sample contained. To quantify the absolute abundance of each unique TCRbeta CDR3 rearrangement, sequence reads were collapsed and filtered. Productive Simpson clonality was computed per sample as the square root of Simpson's diversity index over productive rearrangements. This is the immuneACCESS table as TCRdb keeps it, with only in-frame sequences that have V and J called. A part of the clones is gone; compared with another copy, unresolved V genes explain less than half, and the rest is unexplained. V, J and clone size derive from that table, while D and trimming were established from the DNA sequence. The sample has about 320,000 clones on record, 70% to 90% of them singletons. The top ten hold about 10% of the sample.

In the prospective study, participants were roughly 18 to 95 years old, resided in 20 to 30 geographic areas of the United States, and were enrolled through a virtual design. In the prospective study, cohorts were assigned on the basis of participant-reported clinical history obtained from a screening survey and a study questionnaire. ImmuneRACE Cohort 3 recovered participants were defined by two consecutive negative NP/OP PCR tests, healthcare professional clearance, or symptom resolution. In the prospective study, mobile phlebotomists collected whole blood, serum and a nasopharyngeal or oropharyngeal swab from each participant. Participants in the prospective study had the option to provide additional blood draws and questionnaires over a roughly 2-month period. Before DNA extraction, prospective study blood samples were shipped either frozen or at room temperature. Here is what the overall study found, with its caveats: Clinical and demographic metadata were provided uncurated, with the amount varying by source and participant.

Sequences SGHNT (CDR1) and YYREEE (CDR2) are obtained from the germline V gene (reference sequence). Spanning cysteine to phenylalanine, the CDR3 consists of 15 amino acids. Only the CDR3 portion is preserved as DNA: 45 bases, with reading frame beginning at the first base. The germline V and J ends show losses of 4 bases and 0 bases respectively, and no gene match explains 6 bases of the junction. The sequence is built from TRBV5-4 and TRBJ1-1; the central 7 bases match TRBD1. This receptor was identified in a young woman who had recovered from COVID-19. Sequenced input: PBMCs or T cells enriched from blood (not recorded which). The nucleotides read TGTGCCAGCAGCCCACGACAGGGCTTGAACACTGAAGCTTTCTTT. The encoded protein is CASSPRQGLNTEAFF.